This T cell receptor beta chain stems from a study of human thymus T cells. The assay was immunoSEQ multiplex PCR, and TCRdb's table has in-frame clones only and misses some. The sample consists of about 130,000 clones, approximately 96% of them appearing once. On this clone: The target antigen is unknown.

This CDR3 is 13 amino acids long. The germline V gene has CDR1 SNHLY and CDR2 FYNNEI. V shed 5 bases, J shed 8 bases, and the junction held 5 bases outside the gene matches. Thymus was obtained from resections taken during corrective heart surgery. Samples came from healthy Finnish infants during open corrective cardiac surgery. General observations from the study: Thymic as well as blood repertoires seemed to favor certain V and J genes unevenly. What related research reported was that thymic repertoires overlapped highly among unrelated individuals.

V is TRBV2 and J is TRBJ1-4; the match to TRBD1 covers 7 bases. This receptor was taken from a boy in the first two years of life with a congenital heart defect but otherwise immunologically healthy. The sequencing input was thymus tissue. This CDR3 is CASSYGRGEKLFF. The CDR3 DNA is TGTGCCAGCAGTTACGGCAGGGGGGAAAAACTGTTTTTT.